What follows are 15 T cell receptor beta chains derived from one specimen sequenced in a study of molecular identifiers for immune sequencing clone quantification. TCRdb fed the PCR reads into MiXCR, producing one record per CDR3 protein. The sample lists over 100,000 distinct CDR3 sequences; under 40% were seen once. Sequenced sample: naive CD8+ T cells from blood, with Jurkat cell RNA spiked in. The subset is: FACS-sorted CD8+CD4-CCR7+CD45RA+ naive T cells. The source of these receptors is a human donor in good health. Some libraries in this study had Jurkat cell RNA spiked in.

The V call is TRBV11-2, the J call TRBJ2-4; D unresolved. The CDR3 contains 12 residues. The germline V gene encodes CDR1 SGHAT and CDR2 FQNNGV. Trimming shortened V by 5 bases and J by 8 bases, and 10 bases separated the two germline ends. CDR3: CASSGLEYIQYF. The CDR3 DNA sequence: TGTGCCAGCAGCGGGTTAGAATACATTCAGTACTTC. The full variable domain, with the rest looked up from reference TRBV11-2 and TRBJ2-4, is EAGVAQSPRYKIIEKRQSVAFWCNPISGHATLYWYQQILGQGPKLLIQFQNNGVVDDSQLPKDRFSAERLKGVDSTLKIQPAKLEDSAVYLCASSGLEYIQYFGAGTRLSVL.

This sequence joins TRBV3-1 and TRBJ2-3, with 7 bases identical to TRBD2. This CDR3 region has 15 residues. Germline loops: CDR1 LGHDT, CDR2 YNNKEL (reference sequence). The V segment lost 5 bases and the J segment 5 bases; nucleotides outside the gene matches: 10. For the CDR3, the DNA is TGTGCCAGCAGCTCCTTCGCGGGCGGGGGAGATACGCAGTATTTT. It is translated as CASSSFAGGGDTQYF.

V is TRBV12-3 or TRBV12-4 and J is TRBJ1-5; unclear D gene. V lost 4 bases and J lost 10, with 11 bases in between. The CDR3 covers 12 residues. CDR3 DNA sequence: TGTGCCAGCAGTTCCTTTATTCATCCCCAGCATTTT. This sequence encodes CASSSFIHPQHF.

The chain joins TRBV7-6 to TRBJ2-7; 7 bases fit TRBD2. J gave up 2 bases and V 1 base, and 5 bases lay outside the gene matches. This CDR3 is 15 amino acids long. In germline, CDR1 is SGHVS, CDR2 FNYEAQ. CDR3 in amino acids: CASSLGAGAAYEQYF. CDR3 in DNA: TGTGCCAGCAGCTTAGGGGCGGGAGCGGCCTACGAGCAGTACTTC. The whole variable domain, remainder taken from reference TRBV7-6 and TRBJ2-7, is GAGVSQSPRYKVTKRGQDVALRCDPISGHVSLYWYRQALGQGPEFLTYFNYEAQQDKSGLPNDRFSAERPEGSISTLTIQRTEQRDSAMYRCASSLGAGAAYEQYFGPGTRLTVT.

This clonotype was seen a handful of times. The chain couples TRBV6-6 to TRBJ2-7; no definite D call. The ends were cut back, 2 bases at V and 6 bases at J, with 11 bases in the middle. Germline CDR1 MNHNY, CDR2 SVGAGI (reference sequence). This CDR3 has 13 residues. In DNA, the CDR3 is TGTGCCAGCAGTTACGTGACCGCCGGCGAGCAGTACTTC. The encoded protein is CASSYVTAGEQYF.

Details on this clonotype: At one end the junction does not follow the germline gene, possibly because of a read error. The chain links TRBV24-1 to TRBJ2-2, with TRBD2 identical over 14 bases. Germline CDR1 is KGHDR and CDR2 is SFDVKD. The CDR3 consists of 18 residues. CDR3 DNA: TGTGCCACCAGGGATCGCCGACTAGCGGGAGGGCGCACCGGGGGGCTGTTTTTT. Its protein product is CATRDRRLAGGRTGGLFF.

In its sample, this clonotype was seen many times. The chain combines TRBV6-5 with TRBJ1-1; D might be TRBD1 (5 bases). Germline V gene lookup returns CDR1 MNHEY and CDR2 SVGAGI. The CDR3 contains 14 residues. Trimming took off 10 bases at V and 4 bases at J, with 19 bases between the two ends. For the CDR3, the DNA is TGTGCCATTCGCCCATCCACGCAGGGCACTGAAGCTTTCTTT. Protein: CAIRPSTQGTEAFF.

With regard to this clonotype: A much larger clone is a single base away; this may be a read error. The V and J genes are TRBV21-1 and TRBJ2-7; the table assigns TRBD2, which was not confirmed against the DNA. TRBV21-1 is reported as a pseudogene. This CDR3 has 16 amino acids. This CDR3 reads CASSKSPQDYPFEQYF. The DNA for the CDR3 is TGTGCCAGCAGCAAATCCCCGCAGGACTACCCTTTTGAGCAGTACTTC.

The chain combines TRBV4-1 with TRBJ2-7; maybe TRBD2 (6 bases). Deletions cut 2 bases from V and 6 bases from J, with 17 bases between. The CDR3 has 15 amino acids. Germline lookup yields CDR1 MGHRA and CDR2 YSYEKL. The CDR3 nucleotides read TGCGCCAGCAGCCAAACAGGAAGAAGTAGCGGCGAGCAGTACTTC. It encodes CASSQTGRSSGEQYF.

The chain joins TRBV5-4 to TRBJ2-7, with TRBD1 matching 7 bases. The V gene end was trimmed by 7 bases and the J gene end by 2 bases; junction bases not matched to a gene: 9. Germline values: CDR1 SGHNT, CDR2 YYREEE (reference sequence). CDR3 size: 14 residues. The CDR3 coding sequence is TGTGCCAGCGGCCCCTGGACAGGTGCCTACGAGCAGTACTTC. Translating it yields CASGPWTGAYEQYF.

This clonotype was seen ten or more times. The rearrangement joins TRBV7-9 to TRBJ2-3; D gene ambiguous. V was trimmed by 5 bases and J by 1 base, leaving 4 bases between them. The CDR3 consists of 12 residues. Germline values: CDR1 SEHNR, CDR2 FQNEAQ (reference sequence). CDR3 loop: CASSPGTDTQYF. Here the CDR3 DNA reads TGTGCCAGCAGCCCAGGCACAGATACGCAGTATTTT.

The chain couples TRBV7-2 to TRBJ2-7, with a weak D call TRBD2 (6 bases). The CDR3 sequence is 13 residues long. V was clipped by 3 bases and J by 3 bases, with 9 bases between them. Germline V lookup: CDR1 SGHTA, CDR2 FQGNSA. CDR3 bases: TGTGCCAGCAGCTTTGGGGGGATCTACGAGCAGTACTTC. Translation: CASSFGGIYEQYF.

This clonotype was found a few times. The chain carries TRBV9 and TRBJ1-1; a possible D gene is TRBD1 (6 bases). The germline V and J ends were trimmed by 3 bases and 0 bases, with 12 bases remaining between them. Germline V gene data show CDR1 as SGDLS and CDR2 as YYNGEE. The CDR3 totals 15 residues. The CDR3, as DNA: TGTGCCAGCAGCGATGTTAGGGGGATGAACACTGAAGCTTTCTTT. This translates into CASSDVRGMNTEAFF.

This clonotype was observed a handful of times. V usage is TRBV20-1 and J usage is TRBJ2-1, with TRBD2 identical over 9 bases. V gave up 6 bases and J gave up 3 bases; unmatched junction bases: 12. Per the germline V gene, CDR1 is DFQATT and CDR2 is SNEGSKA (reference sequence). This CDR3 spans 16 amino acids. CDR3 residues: CSAPGEGLAVYNEQFF. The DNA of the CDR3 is TGCAGTGCCCCCGGGGAGGGACTAGCAGTCTACAATGAGCAGTTCTTC.

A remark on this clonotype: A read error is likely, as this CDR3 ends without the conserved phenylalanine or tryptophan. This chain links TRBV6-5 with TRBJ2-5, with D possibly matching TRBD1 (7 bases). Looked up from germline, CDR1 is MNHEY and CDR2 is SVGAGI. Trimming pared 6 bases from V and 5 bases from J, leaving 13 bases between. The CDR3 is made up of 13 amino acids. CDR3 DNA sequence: TGTGCCAGCAGCTCACAGGGGAGGGAGACCCAGTACCTC. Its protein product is CASSSQGRETQYL.